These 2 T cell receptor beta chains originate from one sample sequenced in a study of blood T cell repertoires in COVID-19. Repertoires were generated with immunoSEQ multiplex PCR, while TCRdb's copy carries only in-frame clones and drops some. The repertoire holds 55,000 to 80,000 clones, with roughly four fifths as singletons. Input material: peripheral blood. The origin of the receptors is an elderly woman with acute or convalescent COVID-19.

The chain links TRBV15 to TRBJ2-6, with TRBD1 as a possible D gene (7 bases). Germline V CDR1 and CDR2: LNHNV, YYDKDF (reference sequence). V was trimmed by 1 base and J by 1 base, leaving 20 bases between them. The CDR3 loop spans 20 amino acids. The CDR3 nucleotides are TGTGCCACCAGCAGAGGGGGAGGAGGGGGCCTTAGATCTGGGGCCAACGTCCTGACTTTC. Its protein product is CATSRGGGGGLRSGANVLTF.

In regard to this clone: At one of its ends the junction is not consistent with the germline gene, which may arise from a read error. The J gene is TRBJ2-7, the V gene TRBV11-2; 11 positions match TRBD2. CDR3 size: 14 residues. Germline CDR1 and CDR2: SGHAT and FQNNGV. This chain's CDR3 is CASNLAGGPYEQYF. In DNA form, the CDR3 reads TGTGCCAGCAACTTAGCGGGAGGGCCCTACGAGCAGTACTTC.